This T cell receptor (beta chain) was recovered during a study of shared clonotypes between healthy human individuals. This was a deep-level run. The table came from immunoSEQ multiplex PCR; TCRdb's copy has only in-frame clones and leaves some out. The sample contains around 300,000 clones, roughly 84% of which appear only once. The CD8 memory fraction combined CD45RO+ cells with TemRA cells (CCR7-negative CD45RA+). General observations from the study: Non-shared clonotypes showed lower generation probabilities than clonotypes common to all four donors. Memory subsets generally showed lower estimated richness than naive subsets.

Details on this clone: The antigen is unknown.

V lost 0 bases, J lost 4 bases, and 10 bases lay in between. This CDR3 spans 14 amino acids. Germline-derived CDR1 and CDR2 are MGHRA and YSYEKL. The sequencing sample was made of memory CD8+ T cells sorted from blood. The sample's subset: CD45RO+ cells pooled with CCR7-negative TemRA cells. V usage is TRBV4-1 and J usage is TRBJ2-7; no reliable D call. The origin of this receptor is a man younger than 35 in good health. The CDR3 loop is CASSQEGLGYEQYF. CDR3 coding DNA: TGCGCCAGCAGCCAAGAGGGTTTGGGGTACGAGCAGTACTTC.